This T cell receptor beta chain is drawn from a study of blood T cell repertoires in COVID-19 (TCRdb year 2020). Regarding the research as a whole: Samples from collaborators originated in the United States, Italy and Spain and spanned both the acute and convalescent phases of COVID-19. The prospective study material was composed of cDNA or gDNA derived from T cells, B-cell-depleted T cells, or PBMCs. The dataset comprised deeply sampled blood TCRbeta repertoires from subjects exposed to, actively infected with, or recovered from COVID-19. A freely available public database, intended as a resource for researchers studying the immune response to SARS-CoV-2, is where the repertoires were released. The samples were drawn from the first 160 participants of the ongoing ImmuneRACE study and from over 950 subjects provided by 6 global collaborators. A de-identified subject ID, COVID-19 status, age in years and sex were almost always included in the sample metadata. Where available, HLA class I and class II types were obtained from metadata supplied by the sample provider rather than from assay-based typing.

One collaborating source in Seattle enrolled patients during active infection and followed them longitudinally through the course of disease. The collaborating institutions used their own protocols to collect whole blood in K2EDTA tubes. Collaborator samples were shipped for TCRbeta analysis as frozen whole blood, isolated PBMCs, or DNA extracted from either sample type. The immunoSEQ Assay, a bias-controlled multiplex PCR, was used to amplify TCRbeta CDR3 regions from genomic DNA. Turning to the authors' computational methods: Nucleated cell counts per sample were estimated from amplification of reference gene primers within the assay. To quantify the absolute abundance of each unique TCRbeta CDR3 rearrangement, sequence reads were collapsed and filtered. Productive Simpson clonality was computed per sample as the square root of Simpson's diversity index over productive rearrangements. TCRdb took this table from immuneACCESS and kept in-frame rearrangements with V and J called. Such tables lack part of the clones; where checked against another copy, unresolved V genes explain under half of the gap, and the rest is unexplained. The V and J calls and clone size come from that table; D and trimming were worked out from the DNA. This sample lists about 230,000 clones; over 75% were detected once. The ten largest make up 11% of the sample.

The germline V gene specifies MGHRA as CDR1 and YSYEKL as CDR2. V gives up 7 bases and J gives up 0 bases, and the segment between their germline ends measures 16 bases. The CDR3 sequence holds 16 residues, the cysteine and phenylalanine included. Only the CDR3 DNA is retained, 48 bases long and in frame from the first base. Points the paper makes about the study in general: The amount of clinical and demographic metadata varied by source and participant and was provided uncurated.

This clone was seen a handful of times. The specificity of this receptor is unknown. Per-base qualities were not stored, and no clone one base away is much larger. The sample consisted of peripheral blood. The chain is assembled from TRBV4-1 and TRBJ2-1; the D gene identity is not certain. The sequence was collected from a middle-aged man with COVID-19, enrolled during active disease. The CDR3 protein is CASTEYPTNSYNEQFF. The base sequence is TGCGCCAGCACCGAATACCCCACTAACTCCTACAATGAGCAGTTCTTC.